Listed here is a single T cell receptor beta chain. Its target antigen remains unknown. One base away there is no much larger clone; base qualities are not given. CD8 naive samples were obtained by positive selection for CCR7 among CD45RO-negative cells, yielding a CD45RA+CCR7+ population from which TemRA cells were excluded. The donors were healthy, HIV-negative adults with no recently reported acute infections or vaccinations. Every donor was a Caucasian adult living in Nashville, Tennessee, USA. Blood was obtained by leukapheresis, after which PBMCs were separated by Ficoll-Histopaque density gradient centrifugation and cryopreserved in liquid nitrogen vapor phase. Analytical flow cytometry was used to check the purity and quantity of each magnetically sorted T cell population. From each sorted fraction, genomic DNA was isolated and quantified by UV absorbance on a Nanodrop 2000c. Using the deep immunoSEQ assay, TCR CDR3 regions were amplified from genomic DNA by multiplex PCR. Extracted genomic DNA from each cell subset was spread evenly across all wells of several immunoSEQ 96-well plates, with each plate serving as a replicate. Each replicate PCR for sorted subsets received about 210 ng genomic DNA, equal to 30,000 or so T cell genomes. The purified libraries were quantified using a Qubit 3.0 fluorometer, sized with a Bioanalyzer 2100, and then quantified again using the KAPA Library Quantification kit. A separate single-read 150-cycle Illumina NextSeq 550 flow cell was used to sequence each immunoSEQ 96-well plate. The original methods were these. The immunoSEQ output contained only junctional sequences without quality scores, so filtering could not match that applied to full-length reads. Sequences were annotated with PyIR, a Python wrapper for IgBLAST v1.9, using IMGT germline references to assign V/J genes and CDR3. Reads with weak V/J assignments (E-value above 1e-6), missing CDR3, stop codons, out-of-frame junctions, or ambiguous translated residues were removed. V3J clonotypes were defined as sequences sharing an identical inferred V gene, J gene, and CDR3 amino acid sequence. To compute the percentage overlap between repertoires, the number of shared unique clonotypes was divided by the size of the smaller repertoire. Repertoire richness was assessed with RTK rarefaction, the Chao1 estimator, and Recon v2.1 estimates of unobserved clonotypes. OLGA was used to compute generation probabilities for all TCRbeta clonotypes that the gDNA method yielded from a handful of donors. Held by TCRdb, this immuneACCESS table contains in-frame sequences only and omits some clones. Under half of the omission traces to an unresolved V gene where checked; the cause of the rest is unknown. That table gives V, J and clone size, and the DNA gave D and trimming. Recorded for this sample are about 1.9 million clones; 93% of them occurred a single time. The ten largest clones add up to about 1.7% of the sample.

A distance of 16 bases separates the germline ends of V and J, which lose 4 bases and 3 bases respectively. Reading the germline V gene gives CDR1 SGHVS and CDR2 FQNEAQ. From the cysteine up to the phenylalanine, the CDR3 has a length of 15 residues. Just CDR3 DNA is preserved here, 45 bases in frame from base 1. This record belongs to a study of shared clonotypes between healthy human individuals (TCRdb year 2020). Broadly, across the study: The cohort included a few men and a couple of women between 18 and 49 years of age. Per donor, leukapheresis produced somewhere between about 0.85 and 8.9 billion PBMCs. To increase sequencing depth and limit assay-specific biases, TCR repertoire library preparation and sequencing were carried out by different laboratories using diverse techniques. The study deeply sequenced blood TCR repertoires of several healthy adults to estimate repertoire size and the extent of clonotype sharing between individuals. For each donor, CD4 naive and CD4 memory were each given three plates, CD8 naive was given two plates, and CD8 memory was given one plate. The investigation overall reported the following: Pairwise subsampling led to the expectation that sequencing depth would affect the degree of clonotype sharing among donors. Naive subsets generally had larger estimated clonotype richness than memory subsets. The small number of donors limited the genetic and exposure-history diversity represented. Clonotypes shared by all four sorted-subset donors showed higher generation probabilities than non-shared clonotypes. Around 5.4% of naive CD4, 3.5% of naive CD8, 2.3% of memory CD4, and approximately 0.4% of memory CD8 clonotypes were shared across a few donors. Incomplete sequencing was indicated by rarefaction of sorted-subset datasets, despite the large sequencing depth. Sampling was limited to blood, and TCR repertoires in tissue likely differ from TCR repertoires in blood.

The origin of this receptor is a man between 18 and 29 years old in good health. Some clones in this sample may be carry-over from other donors' samples. The sample consisted of naive CD8+ T cells from PBMCs. The cell subset or site label, as the study defines it: CD45RA+CCR7+. The chain uses TRBV7-8 and TRBJ2-7; TRBD1 might be the D gene, on 6 matching bases. The CDR3 loop reads CASSSRTGTRYEQYF. The base sequence is TGTGCCAGCAGCTCCCGAACCGGGACACGCTACGAGCAGTACTTC. With all but the CDR3 taken from the reference TRBV7-8 and TRBJ2-7 genes, the full variable domain is: GAGVSQSPRYKVAKRGQDVALRCDPISGHVSLFWYQQALGQGPEFLTYFQNEAQLDKSGLPSDRFFAERPEGSVSTLKIQRTQQEDSAVYLCASSSRTGTRYEQYFGPGTRLTVT.